The clone carrying this T cell receptor (beta chain) was seen a few times. Its matching antigen is unknown. The entry originates in a study of T-cell memory formation after mild COVID-19. Study-wide results and caveats: Contracting clones from day 15 to 85 had balanced CD4/CD8; later expanders favoured CD4+. There were some responding clones in pre-infection memory, which suggested that cross-reactive memory had joined.

TCRdb reprocessed the 5' RACE reads with MiXCR, giving one entry per CDR3 protein. The data show approximately 250,000 distinct CDR3 sequences, with 16% seen just once and roughly a fifth held by the top ten. The trim removed 4 bases at V and 6 bases at J, leaving 16 bases unmatched. The CDR3 loop spans 18 amino acids. In germline, CDR1 is LGHNA, CDR2 YSLEER. This receptor was taken from a man between 18 and 29 years old who had mild COVID-19 (a few samples of this study predate the infection). Cell type and time point are not known. The chain joins TRBV4-3 to TRBJ2-3, with 10 positions matching TRBD2. The sample taken for sequencing was PBMCs or a T cell subset sorted from them (not recorded which). The CDR3, as DNA: TGCGCCAGCAGCCCCGCGTTTGGAGCGGGGGGGCGTTCCGATACGCAGTATTTT. It yields the protein CASSPAFGAGGRSDTQYF.